This TCR beta chain was identified in a study of blood T cell repertoires in COVID-19. The CDR3 loop spans 12 amino acids. Germline CDR1 reads SGHDT; CDR2 reads YYEEEE. V lost 4 bases and J lost 4, with 9 bases in between. The table came from immunoSEQ multiplex PCR; TCRdb's copy has only in-frame clones and leaves some out. The data contain tens of thousands of clones, nearly 80% of them seen just once; the ten biggest clones take up approximately 40%. The sequence was obtained from a man older than 75 with acute or convalescent COVID-19. V usage is TRBV5-6 and J usage is TRBJ2-7, with a tentative D call TRBD2 (6 bases). Sequencing used peripheral blood. CDR3 in amino acids: CASSPGGYEQYF. The CDR3 nucleotides read TGTGCCAGCAGCCCCGGGGGATACGAGCAGTACTTC.